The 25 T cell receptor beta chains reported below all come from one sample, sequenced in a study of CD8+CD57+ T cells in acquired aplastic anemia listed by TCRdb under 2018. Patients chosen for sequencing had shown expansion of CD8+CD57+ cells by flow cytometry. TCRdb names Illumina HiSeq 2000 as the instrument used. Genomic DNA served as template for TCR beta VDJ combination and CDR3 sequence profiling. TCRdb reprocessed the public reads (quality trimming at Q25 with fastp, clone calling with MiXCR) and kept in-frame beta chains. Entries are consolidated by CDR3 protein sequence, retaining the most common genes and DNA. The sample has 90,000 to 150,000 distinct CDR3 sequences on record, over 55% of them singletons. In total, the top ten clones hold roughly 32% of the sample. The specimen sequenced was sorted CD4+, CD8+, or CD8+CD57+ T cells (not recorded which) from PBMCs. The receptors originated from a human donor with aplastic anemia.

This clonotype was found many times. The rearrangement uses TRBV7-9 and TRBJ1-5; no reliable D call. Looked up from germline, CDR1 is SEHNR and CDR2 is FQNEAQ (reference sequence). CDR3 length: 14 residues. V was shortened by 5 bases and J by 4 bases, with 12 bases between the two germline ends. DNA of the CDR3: TGTGCCAGCAGCGCCACCGGGCTAAATCAGCCCCAGCATTTT. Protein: CASSATGLNQPQHF.

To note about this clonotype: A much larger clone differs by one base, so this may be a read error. Here the CDR3 DNA reads TGTGCCAGCAGTTCAGGGGACAGCACATGGGGGCAGTTCTTC. Translating it yields CASSSGDSTWGQFF. This rearrangement joins TRBV2 to TRBJ2-1; 7 nucleotides align to TRBD1. The CDR3 spans 14 residues. V gave up 5 bases and J gave up 12 bases; unmatched junction bases: 13. CDR1 is SNHLY and CDR2 is FYNNEI in the germline V gene. The full variable domain, with the rest looked up from reference TRBV2 and TRBJ2-1, is EPEVTQTPSHQVTQMGQEVILRCVPISNHLYFYWYRQILGQKVEFLVSFYNNEISEKSEIFDDQFSVERPDGSNFTLKIRSTKLEDSAMYFCASSSGDSTWGQFFGPGTRLTVL.

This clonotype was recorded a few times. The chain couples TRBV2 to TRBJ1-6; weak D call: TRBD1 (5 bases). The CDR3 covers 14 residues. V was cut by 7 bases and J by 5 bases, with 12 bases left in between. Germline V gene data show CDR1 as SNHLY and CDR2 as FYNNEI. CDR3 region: CASTRQGDNSPLHF. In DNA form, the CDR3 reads TGTGCCAGCACTAGGCAGGGTGATAATTCACCCCTCCACTTT.

For the CDR3, the DNA is TGTGCCAGCAGTTACTCGGGCGGACAGGTCTTATACGAGCAGTACTTC. This codes for CASSYSGGQVLYEQYF. This chain links TRBV6-5 with TRBJ2-7, with 7 bases matching TRBD1. The CDR3 has 16 amino acids. Trimming took 0 bases from V and 4 from J; bases not matched to a gene: 9. Germline loops: CDR1 MNHEY, CDR2 SVGAGI.

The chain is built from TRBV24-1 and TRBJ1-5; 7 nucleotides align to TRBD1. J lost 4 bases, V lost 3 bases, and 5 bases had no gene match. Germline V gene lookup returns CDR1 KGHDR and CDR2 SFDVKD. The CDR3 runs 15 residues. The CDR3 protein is CATSDDREWNQPQHF. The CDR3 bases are TGTGCCACCAGTGATGACAGGGAGTGGAATCAGCCCCAGCATTTT.

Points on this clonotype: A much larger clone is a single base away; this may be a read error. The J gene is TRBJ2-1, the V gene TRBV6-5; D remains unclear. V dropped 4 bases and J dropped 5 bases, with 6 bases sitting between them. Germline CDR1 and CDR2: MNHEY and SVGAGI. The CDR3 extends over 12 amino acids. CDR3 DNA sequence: TGTGCCAGCAGTTTCTCGAACAATGAGCAGTTCTTC. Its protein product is CASSFSNNEQFF.

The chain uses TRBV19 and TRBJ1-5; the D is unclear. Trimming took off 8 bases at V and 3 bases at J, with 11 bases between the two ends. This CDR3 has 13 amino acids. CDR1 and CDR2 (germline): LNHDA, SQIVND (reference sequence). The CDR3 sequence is CASRRTANQPQHF. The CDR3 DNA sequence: TGTGCCAGTCGGAGGACGGCCAATCAGCCCCAGCATTTT. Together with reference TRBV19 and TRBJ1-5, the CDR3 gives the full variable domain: DGGITQSPKYLFRKEGQNVTLSCEQNLNHDAMYWYRQDPGQGLRLIYYSQIVNDFQKGDIAEGYSVSREKKESFPLTVTSAQKNPTAFYLCASRRTANQPQHFGDGTRLSIL.

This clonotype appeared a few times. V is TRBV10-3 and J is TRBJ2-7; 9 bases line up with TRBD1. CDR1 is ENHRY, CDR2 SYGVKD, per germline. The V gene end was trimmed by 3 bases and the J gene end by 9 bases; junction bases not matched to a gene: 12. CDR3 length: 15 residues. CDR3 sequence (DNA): TGTGCCATCAGTGATCACGGGACAGGGCCGAGTGGGCAGTACTTC. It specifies CAISDHGTGPSGQYF.

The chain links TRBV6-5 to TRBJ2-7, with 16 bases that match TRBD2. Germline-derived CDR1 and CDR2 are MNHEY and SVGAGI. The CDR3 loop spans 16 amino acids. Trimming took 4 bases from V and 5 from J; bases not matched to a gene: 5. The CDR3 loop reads CASSSGLAGGRDEQYF. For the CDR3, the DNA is TGTGCCAGCAGTTCGGGACTAGCGGGAGGGCGGGACGAGCAGTACTTC.

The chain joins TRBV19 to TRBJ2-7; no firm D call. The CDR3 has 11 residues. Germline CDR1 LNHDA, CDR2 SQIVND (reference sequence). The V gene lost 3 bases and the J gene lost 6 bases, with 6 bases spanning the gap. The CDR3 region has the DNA TGTGCCAGTAGTATTGAAGGCGAGCAGTACTTC. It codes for CASSIEGEQYF.

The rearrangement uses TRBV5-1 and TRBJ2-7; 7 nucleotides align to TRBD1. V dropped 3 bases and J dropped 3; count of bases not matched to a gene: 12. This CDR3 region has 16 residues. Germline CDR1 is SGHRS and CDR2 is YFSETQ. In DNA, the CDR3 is TGCGCCAGCAGCTGGAGCGCACCGGGACAGCACTACGAGCAGTACTTC. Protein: CASSWSAPGQHYEQYF.

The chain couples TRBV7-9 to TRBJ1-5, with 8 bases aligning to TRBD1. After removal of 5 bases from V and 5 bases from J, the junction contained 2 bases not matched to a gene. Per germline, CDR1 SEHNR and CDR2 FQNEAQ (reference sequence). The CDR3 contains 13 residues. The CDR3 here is CASSLDRDQPQHF. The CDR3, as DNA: TGTGCCAGCAGCCTGGACAGGGATCAGCCCCAGCATTTT.

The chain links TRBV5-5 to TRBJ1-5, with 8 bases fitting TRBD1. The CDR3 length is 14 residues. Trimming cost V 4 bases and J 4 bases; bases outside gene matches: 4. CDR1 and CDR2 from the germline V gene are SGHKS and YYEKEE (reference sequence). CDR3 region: CASSPTGDNQPQHF. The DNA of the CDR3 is TGTGCCAGCAGCCCGACAGGGGATAATCAGCCCCAGCATTTT.

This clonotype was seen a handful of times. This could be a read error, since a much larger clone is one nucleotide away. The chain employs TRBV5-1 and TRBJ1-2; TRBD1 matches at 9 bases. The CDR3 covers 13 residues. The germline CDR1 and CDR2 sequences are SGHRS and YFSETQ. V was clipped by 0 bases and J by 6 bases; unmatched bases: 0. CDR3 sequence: CASSLGQGDGYTF. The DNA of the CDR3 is TGCGCCAGCAGCTTGGGACAGGGGGATGGCTACACCTTC.

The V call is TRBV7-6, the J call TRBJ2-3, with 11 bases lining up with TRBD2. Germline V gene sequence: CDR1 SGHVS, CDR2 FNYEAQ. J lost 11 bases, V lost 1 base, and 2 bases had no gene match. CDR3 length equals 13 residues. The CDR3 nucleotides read TGTGCCAGCAGCTTAGGGCTAGCGGGGGGGCAGTATTTT. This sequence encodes CASSLGLAGGQYF.

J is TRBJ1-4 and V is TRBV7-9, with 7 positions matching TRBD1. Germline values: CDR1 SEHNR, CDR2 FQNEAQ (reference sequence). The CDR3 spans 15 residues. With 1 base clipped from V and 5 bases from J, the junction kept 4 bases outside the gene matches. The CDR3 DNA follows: TGTGCCAGCAGCTTAGATGAGACAGGGAATGAAAAACTGTTTTTT. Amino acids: CASSLDETGNEKLFF.

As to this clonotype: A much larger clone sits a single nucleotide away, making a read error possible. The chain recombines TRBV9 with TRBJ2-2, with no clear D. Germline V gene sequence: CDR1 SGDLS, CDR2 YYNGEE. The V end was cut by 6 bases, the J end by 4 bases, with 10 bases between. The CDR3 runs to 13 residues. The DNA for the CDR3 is TGTGCCAGCATTGACAAGAGCACCGGGGAGCTGTTTTTT. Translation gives CASIDKSTGELFF.

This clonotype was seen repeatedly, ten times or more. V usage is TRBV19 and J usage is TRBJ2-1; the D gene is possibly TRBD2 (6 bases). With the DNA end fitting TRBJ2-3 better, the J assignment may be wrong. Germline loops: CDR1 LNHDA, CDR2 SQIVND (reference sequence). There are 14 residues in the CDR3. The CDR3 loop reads CASTVGSSYNEQYF. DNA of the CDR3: TGTGCCAGTACCGTCGGGAGCTCCTACAATGAGCAGTATTTT.

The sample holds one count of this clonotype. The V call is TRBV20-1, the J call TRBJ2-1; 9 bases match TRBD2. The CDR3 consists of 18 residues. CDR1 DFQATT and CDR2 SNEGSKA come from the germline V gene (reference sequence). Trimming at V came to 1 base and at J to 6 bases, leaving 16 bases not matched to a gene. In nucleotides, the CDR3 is TGCAGTGCTAGAGCGCGACGTGCGGGGGGGCGATCTATCAATGAGCAGTTCTTC. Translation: CSARARRAGGRSINEQFF.

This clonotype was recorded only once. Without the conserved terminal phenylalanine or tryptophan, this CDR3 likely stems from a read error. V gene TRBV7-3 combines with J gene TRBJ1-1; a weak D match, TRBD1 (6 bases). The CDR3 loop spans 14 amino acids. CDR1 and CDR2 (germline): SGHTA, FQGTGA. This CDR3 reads CASSPGQSGTAAFS. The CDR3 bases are TGTGCCAGCAGCCCAGGACAGTCAGGAACTGCAGCTTTCTCT.

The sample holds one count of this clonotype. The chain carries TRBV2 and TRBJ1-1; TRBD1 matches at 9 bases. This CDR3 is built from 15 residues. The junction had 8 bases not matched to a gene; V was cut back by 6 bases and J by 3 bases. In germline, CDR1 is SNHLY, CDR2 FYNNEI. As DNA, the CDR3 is TGTGCCAGCAGCCCGGGGACAGGGACGGACACTGAAGCTTTCTTT. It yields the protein CASSPGTGTDTEAFF.

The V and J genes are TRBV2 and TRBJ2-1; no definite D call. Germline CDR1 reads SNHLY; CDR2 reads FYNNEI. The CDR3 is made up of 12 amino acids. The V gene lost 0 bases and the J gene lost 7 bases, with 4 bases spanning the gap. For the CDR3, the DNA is TGTGCCAGCAGTGAAGCCTGGAATGAGCAGTTCTTC. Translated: CASSEAWNEQFF.

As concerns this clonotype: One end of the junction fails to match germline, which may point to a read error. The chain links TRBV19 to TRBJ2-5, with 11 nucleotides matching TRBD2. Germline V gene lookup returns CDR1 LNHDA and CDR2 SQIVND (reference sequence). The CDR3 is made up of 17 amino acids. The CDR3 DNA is TGTGCCAGTAGCATAGCGGGAGGGCCGGGGATTCGGGAGACCCAGTACTTC. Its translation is CASSIAGGPGIRETQYF. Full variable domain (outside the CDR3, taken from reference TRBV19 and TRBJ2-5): DGGITQSPKYLFRKEGQNVTLSCEQNLNHDAMYWYRQDPGQGLRLIYYSQIVNDFQKGDIAEGYSVSREKKESFPLTVTSAQKNPTAFYLCASSIAGGPGIRETQYFGPGTRLLVL.

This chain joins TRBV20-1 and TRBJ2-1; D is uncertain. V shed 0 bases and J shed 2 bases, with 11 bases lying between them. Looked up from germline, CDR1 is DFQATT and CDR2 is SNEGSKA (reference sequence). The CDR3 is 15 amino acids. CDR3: CSARDGKVTYNEQFF. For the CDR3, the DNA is TGCAGTGCTAGAGATGGAAAGGTTACCTACAATGAGCAGTTCTTC.

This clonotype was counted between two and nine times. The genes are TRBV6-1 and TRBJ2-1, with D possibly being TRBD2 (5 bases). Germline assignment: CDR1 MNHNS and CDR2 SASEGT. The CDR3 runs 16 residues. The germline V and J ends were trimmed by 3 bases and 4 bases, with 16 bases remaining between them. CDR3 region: CASSDRTLTGYNEQFF. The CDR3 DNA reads TGTGCCAGCAGTGATAGGACCCTTACGGGGTACAATGAGCAGTTCTTC.